This T cell receptor (beta chain) was retrieved from a study of a mutant IDH1 vaccine in newly diagnosed glioma. Study at large: Patients got their first vaccination 4-6 weeks after radiotherapy alone, or with temozolomide cycles.

The method was immunoSEQ multiplex PCR; TCRdb's version includes in-frame clones alone and lacks a portion of them. The repertoire holds around 50,000 clones, with less than 70% as singletons. Details on this clone: Antigen unknown.

The time point here: week 47, end of study. Every single dose of the vaccine, 300 ug of mutant IDH1 20-mer peptide, came with topical imiquimod. The sample here was peripheral blood mononuclear cells (PBMCs), taken from a glioma patient whose treatment included an IDH1 peptide vaccine. The TCR was taken from a man aged 40-55 years with glioma. Some clones in this sample may be carry-over from other donors' samples.

CDR3 DNA sequence: TGTGCCAGCACCTTAAGACAGGGCGGTGAGCAGTTCTTC. Its protein is CASTLRQGGEQFF. The chain carries TRBV6-1 and TRBJ2-1; TRBD1 matches 7 bases. V trimming: 7 bases; J trimming: 9 bases; junction bases outside the gene matches: 9. In germline, CDR1 is MNHNS, CDR2 SASEGT. The CDR3 has 13 residues.